The 20 T cell receptor beta chains below were found in one sample sequenced in a study of shared clonotypes between healthy human individuals (dated by TCRdb to 2018 to 2021). The receptor library was made with the immunoSEQ multiplex PCR assay. The source is immuneACCESS, and TCRdb retained only in-frame sequences with V and J called. Part of the clones is not carried over; for the studies checked, unresolved V genes explain less than half of this, and the remainder is unexplained. The sample data list roughly 1,100,000 clones, and roughly 80% of these were observed just once. The top ten hold around 1.5% of the sample. The sequencing sample was made of memory CD4+ T cells sorted from blood. The cell subset or site label, read with the paper, signifies: CD45RA-negative fraction. These receptors were obtained from a man aged 18 to 35 in good health.

J is TRBJ1-4 and V is TRBV10-3, with a weak D call TRBD1 (5 bases). The CDR3 contains 14 residues. V shed 0 bases and J shed 8 bases, with 10 bases lying between them. From germline, CDR1 is ENHRY and CDR2 SYGVKD. The CDR3 loop is CAISESRGQEKLFF. CDR3 coding DNA: TGTGCCATCAGTGAGTCAAGGGGTCAGGAAAAACTGTTTTTT.

J is TRBJ2-5 and V is TRBV2, with D unclear. The CDR3 spans 15 residues. V lost 6 bases and J 2 bases, leaving 16 bases between the germline ends. The V gene's germline CDR1 is SNHLY and CDR2 FYNNEI. The CDR3 region has the DNA TGTGCCAGCAGCCGCTACTACGGCCCTCAAGAGACCCAGTACTTC. The encoded protein is CASSRYYGPQETQYF.

J is TRBJ2-3 and V is TRBV10-3; a weak D match, TRBD2 (7 bases). The length of the CDR3 is 20 residues. Germline V gene data show CDR1 as ENHRY and CDR2 as SYGVKD. The germline V and J ends were trimmed by 0 bases and 6 bases, with 28 bases remaining between them. CDR3 sequence (DNA): TGTGCCATCAGTGAGTCGGGGGGGGCTGCGCGTCTCTCGACTGAGGATACGCAGTATTTT. Amino acids: CAISESGGAARLSTEDTQYF.

The chain carries TRBV10-3 and TRBJ2-7; TRBD2 might be the D (6 bases). CDR1 is ENHRY, CDR2 SYGVKD, per germline. The CDR3 totals 14 residues. The V gene lost 7 bases and the J gene lost 4 bases, with 17 bases spanning the gap. DNA for the CDR3: TGTGCCATCAATGATCGGGGACTGTTATACGAGCAGTACTTC. Residues: CAINDRGLLYEQYF.

J is TRBJ2-7 and V is TRBV5-1, with D possibly being TRBD1 or TRBD2 (6 bases each). The germline gives CDR1 SGHRS, CDR2 YFSETQ. Deletions cut 4 bases from V and 1 base from J, with 24 bases between. This CDR3 contains 18 residues. The CDR3 coding sequence is TGCGCCAGCAGCGTAGGGTCCGGGGGCAGGGAAAGATCCTACGAGCAGTACTTC. This encodes CASSVGSGGRERSYEQYF.

Of note for this clone: The sample carries other DNA sequences with the same CDR3. The V and J genes are TRBV2 and TRBJ2-7; no clear D gene. V lost 2 bases to trimming and J lost 4 bases, with 6 bases between them. This CDR3 is 12 amino acids long. Germline assignment: CDR1 SNHLY and CDR2 FYNNEI. The CDR3 nucleotides are TGTGCCAGCAGTGAATCAGGTTACGAGCAGTACTTC. Amino acids: CASSESGYEQYF.

This chain links TRBV6-5 with TRBJ2-1, with 7 positions matching TRBD1. The CDR3 consists of 15 residues. Germline V gives CDR1 MNHEY, CDR2 SVGAGI. The junction had 3 bases not matched to a gene; V was cut back by 0 bases and J by 4 bases. The CDR3 region is CASSYSGQLYNEQFF. DNA of the CDR3: TGTGCCAGCAGTTACTCGGGACAGCTTTACAATGAGCAGTTCTTC.

The V gene is TRBV6-5, the J gene TRBJ2-4; D is perhaps TRBD1 (5 bases). The CDR3 has 16 amino acids. V was shortened by 0 bases and J by 3 bases, with 12 bases between the two germline ends. CDR1 is MNHEY, CDR2 SVGAGI, per germline. This CDR3 is CASSYSQGVVKNIQYF. CDR3 in DNA: TGTGCCAGCAGTTACTCGCAAGGGGTGGTCAAAAACATTCAGTACTTC.

The genes are TRBV2 and TRBJ2-1, with a tentative D call TRBD2 (5 bases). CDR3 length: 13 amino acids. CDR1 SNHLY and CDR2 FYNNEI come from the germline V gene. V was pared by 11 bases and J by 1 base, with 12 bases between. This chain's CDR3 is CAWRGISYNEQFF. DNA for the CDR3: TGTGCCTGGAGAGGGATTTCCTACAATGAGCAGTTCTTC.

The chain links TRBV30 to TRBJ1-2, with 10 bases matching TRBD1. The germline gives CDR1 GTSNPN, CDR2 SVGIG (reference sequence). The CDR3 spans 15 residues. Trimming removed 2 bases from V and 4 bases from J; junction bases left unmatched: 7. CDR3 coding DNA: TGTGCCTGGAGTAGGGGACAGGGGATCGGCTATGGCTACACCTTC. Translating gives CAWSRGQGIGYGYTF.

This clone has more than one count but fewer than ten. The chain recombines TRBV7-3 with TRBJ1-2, with TRBD1 matching over 7 bases. Germline assignment: CDR1 SGHTA and CDR2 FQGTGA. J lost 4 bases, V lost 0 bases, and 5 bases had no gene match. The CDR3 has 15 residues. The CDR3 bases are TGTGCCAGCAGCTTAACGTCAGGGGGGGCCTATGGCTACACCTTC. This gives the protein CASSLTSGGAYGYTF.

This sequence joins TRBV10-3 and TRBJ2-7; D remains unclear. The germline V and J ends were trimmed by 10 bases and 5 bases, with 18 bases remaining between them. The CDR3 runs to 13 residues. Germline assignment: CDR1 ENHRY and CDR2 SYGVKD. In nucleotides, the CDR3 is TGTGCCAGTATGGCCCCCGGAAGGGACGAGCAGTACTTC. It is translated as CASMAPGRDEQYF.

The chain is built from TRBV9 and TRBJ1-3, with 8 positions matching TRBD1. Germline values: CDR1 SGDLS, CDR2 YYNGEE. The CDR3 has 17 amino acids. J gave up 3 bases and V 4 bases, and 12 bases lay outside the gene matches. The CDR3 DNA reads as TGTGCCAGCAGCCCGAGAGGCCGGACAGGGAGTGGAAACACCATATATTTT. It is translated as CASSPRGRTGSGNTIYF.

The chain employs TRBV5-1 and TRBJ2-2; 12 bases are a match to TRBD2. V lost 3 bases and J lost 2; bases outside the gene matches: 5. Germline CDR1 reads SGHRS; CDR2 reads YFSETQ. The CDR3 length is 17 residues. CDR3 residues: CASSYGTSGQNTGELFF. The CDR3 DNA reads TGCGCCAGCAGCTACGGGACTAGCGGGCAAAACACCGGGGAGCTGTTTTTT.

The CDR3: CASSSSSGYEQYF. The CDR3 bases are TGCGCCAGCAGCAGTTCTAGCGGCTACGAGCAGTACTTC. V and J are TRBV5-1 and TRBJ2-7; 7 positions match TRBD2. V lost 4 bases and J lost 3; bases outside the gene matches: 4. The CDR3 loop spans 13 amino acids. Germline CDR1 SGHRS, CDR2 YFSETQ. The entire variable domain, with the rest obtained from reference TRBV5-1 and TRBJ2-7, is as follows: KAGVTQTPRYLIKTRGQQVTLSCSPISGHRSVSWYQQTPGQGLQFLFEYFSETQRNKGNFPGRFSGRQFSNSRSEMNVSTLELGDSALYLCASSSSSGYEQYFGPGTRLTVT.

V and J are TRBV2 and TRBJ1-4; 7 nucleotides line up with TRBD1. The CDR3 runs to 16 residues. Trimming at V came to 1 base and at J to 8 bases, leaving 10 bases not matched to a gene. Looked up from germline, CDR1 is SNHLY and CDR2 is FYNNEI. CDR3 nucleotide sequence: TGTGCCAGCAGTGAAGAAGGGGCAGGGGGAGGGGAAAAACTGTTTTTT. Translated, it gives CASSEEGAGGGEKLFF.

The J gene is TRBJ1-5, the V gene TRBV2; D gene uncertain. Trimming left V 4 bases short and J 2 bases short, with 9 bases between. The CDR3 loop spans 14 amino acids. Germline V gene sequence: CDR1 SNHLY, CDR2 FYNNEI. Here the CDR3 reads CASSAGWGNQPQHF. The CDR3 DNA is TGTGCCAGCAGTGCGGGTTGGGGCAATCAGCCCCAGCATTTT. The full variable domain, rest sourced from reference TRBV2 and TRBJ1-5, is EPEVTQTPSHQVTQMGQEVILRCVPISNHLYFYWYRQILGQKVEFLVSFYNNEISEKSEIFDDQFSVERPDGSNFTLKIRSTKLEDSAMYFCASSAGWGNQPQHFGDGTRLSIL.

The genes are TRBV19 and TRBJ1-6; TRBD1 matches 8 bases. This CDR3 has 17 residues. The germline V gene has CDR1 LNHDA and CDR2 SQIVND (reference sequence). J gave up 6 bases and V 4 bases, and 11 bases lay outside the gene matches. The CDR3 DNA reads as TGTGCCAGTAGTACCGGACAGGGTATCTCTTCTAATTCACCCCTCCACTTT. Its protein product is CASSTGQGISSNSPLHF.

The V call is TRBV18, the J call TRBJ2-1; D is undetermined. CDR3 size: 13 residues. The germline CDR1 and CDR2 sequences are KGHSH and LQKENI. V shed 1 base and J shed 4 bases, with 5 bases lying between them. CDR3 nucleotide sequence: TGTGCCAGCTCACCACAGGAGTACAATGAGCAGTTCTTC. Its protein is CASSPQEYNEQFF.

CDR3 bases: TGTGCCAGCAGTCGGACAGCCTACGAGCAGTACTTC. Protein product: CASSRTAYEQYF. The genes are TRBV2 and TRBJ2-7; weak D call: TRBD1 (6 bases). Germline V CDR1 and CDR2: SNHLY, FYNNEI. The ends were cut back, 5 bases at V and 2 bases at J, with 7 bases in the middle. CDR3 length: 12 amino acids.